The entry that follows covers one T cell receptor beta chain sequence. Authors' data handling: It was from reference gene primer amplification that nucleated cell counts were estimated. Clones were read by immunoSEQ multiplex PCR, and TCRdb kept only the in-frame ones, dropping some. V and J calls and clone size are given by that table; D and trimming were obtained from the DNA. The sample lists 80,000 to 90,000 clones; about 83% were seen once. The data originate from a study of blood T cell repertoires in COVID-19. Trimming left V 5 bases short and J 4 bases short, with 20 bases between. This CDR3 is 16 amino acids long. CDR1 and CDR2 (germline): SGHTA, FQGNSA.

What was sequenced was peripheral blood. The sequence derives from a man aged 55 to 70 with acute or convalescent COVID-19. The chain employs TRBV7-2 and TRBJ1-2; D is possibly TRBD1 (5 bases). CDR3: CASSVTDLPRVYGYTF. In DNA, the CDR3 is TGTGCCAGCAGCGTTACGGATCTGCCCAGGGTCTATGGCTACACCTTC.